This entry lists 29 T cell receptor beta chains sequenced from one sample in a study of blood T cell repertoires in COVID-19. Assay used: immunoSEQ multiplex PCR; TCRdb lists only in-frame clones, some missing. In the table there are around 170,000 clones, around 85% of which are singletons. Sequencing was done on a sample of peripheral blood. The receptors come from a man between 45 and 60 years old with active or convalescent COVID-19.

This sequence joins TRBV30 and TRBJ1-6, with TRBD1 as a possible D gene (5 bases). The CDR3 runs to 12 residues. V dropped 8 bases and J dropped 9 bases, with 14 bases sitting between them. The germline gives CDR1 GTSNPN, CDR2 SVGIG (reference sequence). Here the CDR3 reads CAARGLSSPLHF. CDR3 DNA sequence: TGTGCCGCACGGGGGTTGAGTTCACCCCTCCACTTT.

The chain carries TRBV4-3 and TRBJ2-2; D not resolved. V was shortened by 0 bases and J by 0 bases, with 8 bases between the two germline ends. The CDR3 spans 16 residues. Germline lookup yields CDR1 LGHNA and CDR2 YSLEER. The CDR3 spells CASSQESTANTGELFF. As DNA, the CDR3 is TGCGCCAGCAGCCAAGAGAGCACGGCGAACACCGGGGAGCTGTTTTTT.

The V and J genes are TRBV9 and TRBJ1-2, with 7 positions matching TRBD1. The V gene end was trimmed by 6 bases and the J gene end by 4 bases; junction bases not matched to a gene: 12. This CDR3 comprises 15 residues. Germline V gene lookup returns CDR1 SGDLS and CDR2 YYNGEE. The CDR3 reads CASTQKGDRAYGYTF. DNA of the CDR3: TGTGCCAGCACACAAAAGGGGGACAGAGCCTATGGCTACACCTTC.

The chain employs TRBV7-3 and TRBJ2-1, with D tentatively TRBD2 (6 bases). V was trimmed by 1 base and J by 5 bases, leaving 6 bases between them. The CDR3 is 13 residues long. Germline loops: CDR1 SGHTA, CDR2 FQGTGA. CDR3 nucleotides: TGTGCCAGCAGCTTAAGCGGGAACAATGAGCAGTTCTTC. This codes for CASSLSGNNEQFF.

V and J are TRBV25-1 and TRBJ2-5; a weak D match, TRBD2 (6 bases). Germline CDR1 and CDR2: MGHDK and SYGVNS. The CDR3 loop spans 14 amino acids. Trimming took 3 bases from V and 5 from J, leaving 13 bases between them. In DNA form, the CDR3 reads TGTGCCAGCAGTGAGGGACTGTCTGGGGAGACCCAGTACTTC. Its translation: CASSEGLSGETQYF.

The rearrangement joins TRBV7-2 to TRBJ2-7, with a possible D match to TRBD1 (5 bases). Germline V gives CDR1 SGHTA, CDR2 FQGNSA. V was trimmed by 1 base and J by 2 bases, leaving 12 bases between them. This CDR3 contains 15 residues. CDR3 DNA: TGTGCCAGCAGCTTAGAGTCCGGCAGGGCCTACGAGCAGTACTTC. Protein sequence: CASSLESGRAYEQYF.

The chain is built from TRBV7-6 and TRBJ2-2, with D maybe TRBD2 (6 bases). Deletions cut 5 bases from V and 7 bases from J, with 11 bases between. The CDR3 is 13 amino acids. The V gene's germline CDR1 is SGHVS and CDR2 FNYEAQ. CDR3 protein: CASSLNGGGELFF. The CDR3 DNA is TGTGCCAGCAGCCTGAACGGGGGCGGGGAGCTGTTTTTT.

The table lists this clone with a few counts. J is TRBJ2-1 and V is TRBV3-1 (or the pseudogene TRBV3-2), with a tentative D call TRBD1 (6 bases). The V and J ends lost 1 base and 7 bases respectively, with 11 bases between them. The CDR3 extends over 14 amino acids. The germline V gene has CDR1 LGHDT and CDR2 YNNKEL (reference sequence). The CDR3 reads CASSQGVGGNEQFF. DNA for the CDR3: TGTGCCAGCAGCCAAGGGGTAGGGGGTAATGAGCAGTTCTTC.

The V gene is TRBV14, the J gene TRBJ1-5; D ambiguous. In germline, CDR1 is SGHDN, CDR2 FVKESK. CDR3 size: 13 residues. Trimming removed 4 bases at V and 10 bases at J, with 14 bases between. The CDR3 DNA sequence: TGTGCCAGCAGCCCCTATGAGGGTAAACCCCAGCATTTT. It is translated as CASSPYEGKPQHF.

This clone is a singleton in its sample. The rearrangement links TRBV5-1 to TRBJ1-1, with TRBD1 matching 8 bases. V lost 4 bases and J lost 1; bases outside the gene matches: 3. Germline assignment: CDR1 SGHRS and CDR2 YFSETQ. The CDR3 has 14 residues. CDR3: CASSVGQENTEAFF. DNA of the CDR3: TGCGCCAGCAGCGTGGGACAGGAGAACACTGAAGCTTTCTTT.

The chain's CDR3 is CASSHRDRNYEQYF. The DNA for the CDR3 is TGTGCCAGCAGCCACCGGGACAGGAACTACGAGCAGTACTTC. The chain links TRBV7-9 to TRBJ2-7, with TRBD1 identical over 8 bases. V lost 5 bases to trimming and J lost 3 bases; unmatched junction nucleotides: 6. The CDR3 covers 14 residues. Germline V gene data show CDR1 as SEHNR and CDR2 as FQNEAQ (reference sequence).

This clone came up a few times. The chain has TRBV5-1 and TRBJ2-1, with TRBD2 as a possible D gene (5 bases). This CDR3 is 12 amino acids long. V shed 2 bases and J shed 7 bases, with 7 bases lying between them. In germline, CDR1 is SGHRS, CDR2 YFSETQ. The CDR3 DNA reads TGCGCCAGCAGCTTCTCGGGGAATGAGCAGTTCTTC. This sequence encodes CASSFSGNEQFF. Full variable domain (remainder filled in from reference TRBV5-1 and TRBJ2-1): KAGVTQTPRYLIKTRGQQVTLSCSPISGHRSVSWYQQTPGQGLQFLFEYFSETQRNKGNFPGRFSGRQFSNSRSEMNVSTLELGDSALYLCASSFSGNEQFFGPGTRLTVL.

V usage is TRBV13 and J usage is TRBJ2-1, with D possibly being TRBD1 (6 bases). This CDR3 spans 16 amino acids. Looked up from germline, CDR1 is PRHDT and CDR2 is FYEKMQ (reference sequence). Trimming took 1 base from V and 8 from J, leaving 18 bases between them. CDR3 nucleotides: TGTGCCAGCAGCTTAGAAGGCAAGGGGGATGGGGATGAGCAGTTCTTC. Translated, it gives CASSLEGKGDGDEQFF.

This sequence joins TRBV28 and TRBJ1-1; no firm D call. The V and J ends lost 8 bases and 4 bases respectively, with 17 bases between them. Germline V gene sequence: CDR1 MDHEN, CDR2 SYDVKM. This CDR3 comprises 14 residues. The CDR3 loop is CASGISNRGTEAFF. The CDR3 coding sequence is TGTGCCAGCGGGATCTCTAATCGGGGCACTGAAGCTTTCTTT.

V usage is TRBV5-1 and J usage is TRBJ1-5; D is perhaps TRBD1 (6 bases). The CDR3 has 14 amino acids. V gave up 0 bases and J gave up 9 bases, with 13 bases separating them. The V gene's germline CDR1 is SGHRS and CDR2 YFSETQ. CDR3 bases: TGCGCCAGCAGCTTGGAGGGGGGGATGGTGCCCCAGCATTTT. Encoded protein: CASSLEGGMVPQHF.

The V gene is TRBV19, the J gene TRBJ1-5; no clear D gene. The CDR3 covers 12 residues. Looked up from germline, CDR1 is LNHDA and CDR2 is SQIVND (reference sequence). Trimming took 6 bases from V and 7 from J, leaving 10 bases between them. CDR3 protein: CASRSGSQPQHF. Here the CDR3 DNA reads TGTGCCAGTAGATCCGGGAGCCAGCCCCAGCATTTT.

The rearrangement joins TRBV6-5 to TRBJ1-5; D is unresolved. From germline, CDR1 is MNHEY and CDR2 SVGAGI. The CDR3 sequence is 15 residues long. V shed 6 bases and J shed 0 bases, with 12 bases lying between them. The CDR3 sequence: CASRPDGNSNQPQHF. In nucleotides, the CDR3 is TGTGCCAGCAGACCCGACGGGAATAGCAATCAGCCCCAGCATTTT.

The J gene is TRBJ2-2, the V gene TRBV7-3, with a tentative D call TRBD1 (6 bases). The CDR3 length is 14 residues. The V and J ends lost 2 bases and 6 bases respectively, with 10 bases between them. From germline, CDR1 is SGHTA and CDR2 FQGTGA. The CDR3 loop reads CASSLGGWAGELFF. The DNA for the CDR3 is TGTGCCAGCAGCTTAGGGGGCTGGGCCGGGGAGCTGTTTTTT.

The chain joins TRBV28 to TRBJ2-7; 7 bases line up with TRBD2. With 6 bases clipped from V and 5 bases from J, the junction kept 10 bases outside the gene matches. Germline CDR1 is MDHEN and CDR2 is SYDVKM. The CDR3 is made up of 14 amino acids. CDR3 coding DNA: TGTGCCAGCAGACAACCGGGGGGAAGGAACGAGCAGTACTTC. Translated: CASRQPGGRNEQYF.

The chain carries TRBV5-5 and TRBJ2-7; 11 bases agree with TRBD2. Germline-derived CDR1 and CDR2 are SGHKS and YYEKEE (reference sequence). The CDR3 has 13 amino acids. The V and J ends lost 4 bases and 6 bases, in that order; junction bases with no gene match: 3. The CDR3 sequence is CASSLLAGGEQYF. Written as DNA, the CDR3 is TGTGCCAGCAGCCTCCTAGCGGGAGGCGAGCAGTACTTC.

This clone was detected only once. This chain links TRBV11-2 with TRBJ2-1, with TRBD1 identical over 12 bases. The V gene end was trimmed by 3 bases and the J gene end by 5 bases; junction bases not matched to a gene: 2. Germline values: CDR1 SGHAT, CDR2 FQNNGV. This CDR3 is 15 amino acids long. DNA for the CDR3: TGTGCCAGCAGCTTTGGGACAGGGGGCAACAATGAGCAGTTCTTC. The encoded protein is CASSFGTGGNNEQFF. Variable domain in full (rest from reference TRBV11-2 and TRBJ2-1): EAGVAQSPRYKIIEKRQSVAFWCNPISGHATLYWYQQILGQGPKLLIQFQNNGVVDDSQLPKDRFSAERLKGVDSTLKIQPAKLEDSAVYLCASSFGTGGNNEQFFGPGTRLTVL.

The chain links TRBV3-1 (or the pseudogene TRBV3-2) to TRBJ2-2; 8 nucleotides match TRBD1. The V gene's germline CDR1 is LGHDT and CDR2 YNNKEL (reference sequence). This CDR3 region has 15 residues. V shed 4 bases and J 5 bases; nucleotides not matched to a gene: 6. In DNA, the CDR3 is TGTGCCAGCAGCCTCGGACAGGGCCGGACCGGGGAGCTGTTTTTT. Amino acids: CASSLGQGRTGELFF.

The genes are TRBV18 and TRBJ2-2; 7 bases agree with TRBD2. After removal of 5 bases from V and 0 bases from J, the junction contained 3 bases not matched to a gene. This CDR3 region has 15 residues. Germline V lookup: CDR1 KGHSH, CDR2 LQKENI. CDR3 in amino acids: CASSGLGPNTGELFF. In nucleotides, the CDR3 is TGTGCCAGCTCAGGACTAGGTCCGAACACCGGGGAGCTGTTTTTT.

This clone was observed a single time. V gene TRBV7-3 combines with J gene TRBJ1-1, with D possibly TRBD1 on 5 matching bases. Germline CDR1 reads SGHTA; CDR2 reads FQGTGA. The CDR3 covers 15 residues. Trimming removed 5 bases from V and 0 bases from J, with 13 bases in between. The CDR3 is CASSVTGSLNTEAFF. CDR3 in DNA: TGTGCCAGCAGCGTTACAGGATCCTTGAACACTGAAGCTTTCTTT.

The chain employs TRBV7-3 and TRBJ1-6; D is perhaps TRBD1 (5 bases). CDR3 length: 15 amino acids. V lost 5 bases and J 6 bases, leaving 14 bases between the germline ends. From germline, CDR1 is SGHTA and CDR2 FQGTGA. CDR3 sequence (DNA): TGTGCCAGCAGCCAAGACAGTATGGCTAATTCACCCCTCCACTTT. It translates to CASSQDSMANSPLHF.

This clone has only one observation. This chain joins TRBV10-1 and TRBJ2-7; 10 bases align to TRBD1. The CDR3 length is 15 residues. Looked up from germline, CDR1 is WNHNN and CDR2 is SYGVQD (reference sequence). V lost 3 bases and J lost 3; bases outside the gene matches: 5. This CDR3 reads CASSDSGQGNYEQYF. The CDR3 bases are TGCGCCAGCAGTGATTCGGGACAGGGGAACTACGAGCAGTACTTC.

This chain joins TRBV5-4 and TRBJ1-2; D gene uncertain. The germline gives CDR1 SGHNT, CDR2 YYREEE (reference sequence). This CDR3 contains 15 residues. Trimming stripped 0 bases from V and 6 bases from J, with 15 bases between. The CDR3 nucleotides read TGTGCCAGCAGCTTGGTTAGTGGAGGGCCACATGGCTACACCTTC. Translation gives CASSLVSGGPHGYTF.

The CDR3 here is CASSWDRATEAFF. In nucleotides, the CDR3 is TGTGCCAGCAGTTGGGACAGGGCTACTGAAGCTTTCTTT. This chain connects TRBV12-3 or TRBV12-4 to TRBJ1-1; 9 nucleotides match TRBD1. Germline trimming cut 4 bases from V and 5 bases from J; bases unmatched to any gene: 2. CDR3 length: 13 residues.

V and J are TRBV15 and TRBJ2-4; 10 bases fit TRBD1. Germline values: CDR1 LNHNV, CDR2 YYDKDF (reference sequence). The V gene end was trimmed by 1 base and the J gene end by 4 bases; junction bases not matched to a gene: 4. The CDR3 has 16 residues. CDR3 residues: CATSRVGQGSKNIQYF. In DNA form, the CDR3 reads TGTGCCACCAGCAGAGTGGGACAGGGGTCTAAAAACATTCAGTACTTC.